This is a list of T cell receptor beta chains from one sample in a study of early T cells in non-severe SARS-CoV-2 infection. TCRdb processed the 5' RACE reads anew with MiXCR; each CDR3 protein has one entry. The sample holds tens of thousands of distinct CDR3 sequences; about a tenth are singletons and the top ten take less than 25%. Material: whole blood. The origin of the receptors is an adult who was a healthcare worker with PCR-confirmed SARS-CoV-2 infection or an uninfected control (not recorded which). Both conserved end residues are part of each CDR3. D genes are given only for firm matches. Not all rows give a size; the values are once, few, many and, for expanded clones, a class.

J: TRBJ1-1; V: TRBV5-1; size: few; D: NA; CDR3: CASSLEIRGTEAFF; DNA: TGCGCCAGCAGCTTGGAGATCCGGGGTACTGAAGCTTTCTTT
J: TRBJ2-1; V: TRBV6-4; size: many; D: NA; CDR3: CASSEGRDEQFF; DNA: TGTGCCAGCAGTGAGGGTCGAGATGAGCAGTTCTTC
J: TRBJ2-7; V: TRBV7-3; size: many; D: TRBD1; CDR3: CASSPDGTGGYEQYF; DNA: TGTGCCAGCAGCCCCGATGGGACAGGGGGCTACGAGCAGTACTTC
J: TRBJ2-5; V: TRBV19; size: NA; D: NA; CDR3: CASSIDLETPIQETQYF; DNA: TGTGCCAGTAGTATAGATTTGGAGACACCGATCCAAGAGACCCAGTACTTC
J: TRBJ2-6; V: TRBV6-5; size: many; D: TRBD1; CDR3: CASRLTGGQGANVLTF; DNA: TGTGCCAGCAGGCTAACAGGGGGCCAAGGGGCCAACGTCCTGACTTTC
J: TRBJ2-2; V: TRBV10-3; size: NA; D: TRBD1; CDR3: CAIGAQGDERTGELFF; DNA: TGTGCCATTGGGGCCCAGGGGGACGAACGAACCGGGGAGCTGTTTTTT
J: TRBJ1-2; V: TRBV19; size: few; D: TRBD1; CDR3: CASSSPGTEVSYGYTF; DNA: TGTGCCAGTAGTAGCCCCGGGACAGAAGTATCCTATGGCTACACCTTC
J: TRBJ2-7; V: TRBV5-1; size: few; D: NA; CDR3: CASSFGTSYEQYF; DNA: TGCGCCAGCAGCTTCGGGACTTCTTACGAGCAGTACTTC
J: TRBJ1-1; V: TRBV30; size: few; D: NA; CDR3: CAWSVARRTEAFF; DNA: TGTGCCTGGAGTGTTGCTCGCCGGACTGAAGCTTTCTTT
J: TRBJ2-7; V: TRBV7-2; size: NA; D: TRBD1; CDR3: CASSSRDSYEQYF; DNA: TGTGCCAGCAGCTCTCGGGACAGCTACGAGCAGTACTTC
J: TRBJ2-3; V: TRBV29-1; size: many; D: NA; CDR3: CSTEDNDTQYF; DNA: TGCAGCACCGAAGACAACGATACGCAGTATTTT
J: TRBJ1-4; V: TRBV12-3/TRBV12-4; size: few; D: NA; CDR3: CASSMRGVMGKLFF; DNA: TGTGCCAGCAGTATGAGAGGGGTAATGGGAAAACTGTTTTTT
J: TRBJ2-5; V: TRBV20-1; size: few; D: TRBD1; CDR3: CSARQGGQETQYF; DNA: TGCAGTGCTCGACAGGGTGGCCAAGAGACCCAGTACTTC
J: TRBJ2-1; V: TRBV19; size: few; D: NA; CDR3: CASSLGTFMEQFF; DNA: TGTGCCAGTAGCCTAGGGACCTTCATGGAGCAGTTCTTC
J: TRBJ1-5; V: TRBV19; size: many; D: NA; CDR3: CASSLGNQPQHF; DNA: TGTGCCAGTTCACTCGGAAATCAGCCCCAGCATTTT
J: TRBJ2-3; V: TRBV24-1; size: many; D: NA; CDR3: CATSDLGGTTQYF; DNA: TGTGCCACCAGTGATTTGGGAGGGACTACGCAGTATTTT
J: TRBJ2-3; V: TRBV9; size: few; D: TRBD1; CDR3: CASSSIPTGRTDTQYF; DNA: TGTGCCAGCAGCTCGATACCGACAGGGAGAACAGATACGCAGTATTTT
J: TRBJ2-7; V: TRBV20-1; size: many; D: TRBD1; CDR3: CSARLTGGSSYEQYF; DNA: TGCAGTGCTAGACTTACAGGGGGCTCATCCTACGAGCAGTACTTC
J: TRBJ1-2; V: TRBV6-2/TRBV6-3; size: few; D: NA; CDR3: CASSLDLTVYGYTF; DNA: TGTGCCAGCAGCTTAGACCTGACAGTCTATGGCTACACCTTC
J: TRBJ1-4; V: TRBV18; size: many; D: TRBD1; CDR3: CASSPGTGDEKLFF; DNA: TGTGCCAGCTCACCGGGCACAGGGGATGAAAAACTGTTTTTT
J: TRBJ1-2; V: TRBV5-4; size: many; D: NA; CDR3: CASSLVGGKGYTF; DNA: TGTGCCAGCAGCTTGGTTGGGGGGAAGGGCTACACCTTC
J: TRBJ1-6; V: TRBV2; size: NA; D: TRBD1; CDR3: CASRQGQVYSYNSPLHF; DNA: TGTGCCAGCCGACAGGGCCAAGTTTACTCCTATAATTCACCCCTCCACTTT
J: TRBJ1-5; V: TRBV27; size: NA; D: NA; CDR3: CASSPKRGNQPQHF; DNA: TGTGCCAGCAGCCCCAAGCGGGGTAATCAGCCCCAGCATTTT
J: TRBJ2-7; V: TRBV7-9; size: NA; D: TRBD1; CDR3: CASTTSGTGIYEQYF; DNA: TGTGCCAGCACCACATCGGGGACAGGGATTTACGAGCAGTACTTC
J: TRBJ2-3; V: TRBV4-1; size: many; D: NA; CDR3: CASSQVQADTQYF; DNA: TGCGCCAGCAGCCAAGTACAGGCAGATACGCAGTATTTT
J: TRBJ1-1; V: TRBV18; size: few; D: NA; CDR3: CASYPDLNTEAFF; DNA: TGTGCCAGCTATCCCGACCTGAACACTGAAGCTTTCTTT
J: TRBJ1-2; V: TRBV30; size: few; D: NA; CDR3: CAWSFKTQRFNYGYTF; DNA: TGTGCCTGGAGTTTCAAGACCCAACGATTTAACTATGGCTACACCTTC
J: TRBJ2-1; V: TRBV2; size: many; D: NA; CDR3: CASQRGNEQFF; DNA: TGTGCCAGCCAACGGGGCAATGAGCAGTTCTTC
J: TRBJ2-7; V: TRBV18; size: few; D: NA; CDR3: CASSRGQYEQYF; DNA: TGTGCCAGCTCACGGGGACAATACGAGCAGTACTTC
J: TRBJ1-1; V: TRBV19; size: many; D: NA; CDR3: CASRESRENTEAFF; DNA: TGTGCCAGTAGGGAGTCAAGAGAGAACACTGAAGCTTTCTTT
J: TRBJ1-3; V: TRBV30; size: many; D: NA; CDR3: CAWRRVGSGNTIYF; DNA: TGTGCCTGGAGAAGGGTAGGGTCTGGAAACACCATATATTTT
J: TRBJ2-1; V: TRBV20-1; size: many; D: NA; CDR3: CSARDKGLTNEQFF; DNA: TGCAGTGCTAGAGATAAAGGACTGACTAATGAGCAGTTCTTC
J: TRBJ2-7; V: TRBV7-3; size: few; D: NA; CDR3: CASSLLGGRDEQYF; DNA: TGTGCCAGCAGCTTACTGGGGGGGCGCGACGAGCAGTACTTC
J: TRBJ2-3; V: TRBV3-1; size: NA; D: NA; CDR3: CASSQDRHADTQYF; DNA: TGTGCCAGCAGCCAAGATAGACACGCAGATACGCAGTATTTT
J: TRBJ2-4; V: TRBV18; size: NA; D: NA; CDR3: CASSPPGAGTAENIQYF; DNA: TGTGCCAGCTCACCCCCTGGCGCCGGGACGGCGGAAAACATTCAGTACTTC
J: TRBJ2-1; V: TRBV27; size: many; D: TRBD2; CDR3: CASSSSLRSGGYNEQFF; DNA: TGTGCCAGCAGTTCTTCCTTGAGGAGCGGGGGGTACAATGAGCAGTTCTTC
J: TRBJ1-1; V: TRBV12-3/TRBV12-4; size: NA; D: TRBD1; CDR3: CASSQYRGQGTTEAFF; DNA: TGTGCCAGCAGTCAATATAGGGGACAGGGGACCACTGAAGCTTTCTTT
J: TRBJ2-3; V: TRBV6-4; size: NA; D: NA; CDR3: CASKESHSTDTQYF; DNA: TGTGCCAGCAAGGAATCCCATTCCACAGATACGCAGTATTTT
J: TRBJ2-1; V: TRBV7-9; size: NA; D: TRBD2; CDR3: CASSTSGGALNEQFF; DNA: TGTGCCAGCAGCACTAGCGGGGGGGCCCTCAATGAGCAGTTCTTC
J: TRBJ1-1; V: TRBV7-8; size: few; D: NA; CDR3: CASSLSQKAFF; DNA: TGTGCCAGCAGCTTATCTCAGAAAGCTTTCTTT
J: TRBJ2-3; V: TRBV14; size: NA; D: NA; CDR3: CASSPTGGTSWYTQYF; DNA: TGTGCCAGCAGCCCCACCGGTGGTACCAGCTGGTATACGCAGTATTTT
J: TRBJ1-2; V: TRBV4-2; size: few; D: NA; CDR3: CASSQASSNYGYTF; DNA: TGTGCCAGCAGCCAAGCGTCGTCCAACTATGGCTACACCTTC
J: TRBJ2-3; V: TRBV5-5; size: many; D: TRBD2; CDR3: CASSSSSGGTDTQYF; DNA: TGTGCCAGCAGCTCTTCTAGCGGGGGCACAGATACGCAGTATTTT
J: TRBJ2-1; V: TRBV4-1; size: few; D: TRBD2; CDR3: CASRELAGGQSLVYNEQFF; DNA: TGCGCCAGCAGGGAACTAGCGGGGGGCCAAAGCCTCGTTTACAATGAGCAGTTCTTC
J: TRBJ2-7; V: TRBV20-1; size: NA; D: NA; CDR3: CSARGGGDYEQYF; DNA: TGCAGTGCTAGAGGGGGGGGCGACTACGAGCAGTACTTC
J: TRBJ2-2; V: TRBV12-3/TRBV12-4; size: NA; D: NA; CDR3: CASSLNGGTGELFF; DNA: TGTGCCAGCAGTTTAAACGGGGGCACCGGGGAGCTGTTTTTT
J: TRBJ2-3; V: TRBV5-1; size: NA; D: NA; CDR3: CASSFSGARSTDTQYF; DNA: TGCGCCAGCAGCTTTTCCGGGGCGCGTAGCACAGATACGCAGTATTTT
J: TRBJ2-3; V: TRBV20-1; size: few; D: TRBD2; CDR3: CSAPGTITDTQYF; DNA: TGCAGTGCCCCCGGGACTATCACAGATACGCAGTATTTT
J: TRBJ1-2; V: TRBV6-1; size: NA; D: TRBD1; CDR3: CASRSAGTDGYTF; DNA: TGTGCCAGCAGGAGCGCCGGGACAGATGGCTACACCTTC
J: TRBJ1-1; V: TRBV7-9; size: few; D: NA; CDR3: CASSPGTGSLWAEAFF; DNA: TGTGCCAGCAGCCCCGGAACAGGGTCCCTCTGGGCTGAAGCTTTCTTT
J: TRBJ1-1; V: TRBV6-5; size: NA; D: NA; CDR3: CATQGNTEAFF; DNA: TGTGCCACCCAGGGGAACACTGAAGCTTTCTTT
J: TRBJ2-1; V: TRBV6-2/TRBV6-3; size: NA; D: NA; CDR3: CASRPGPKANEQFF; DNA: TGTGCCAGCAGACCGGGGCCAAAGGCCAATGAGCAGTTCTTC
J: TRBJ2-1; V: TRBV7-9; size: many; D: TRBD2; CDR3: CASSLAWLAGQDNEQFF; DNA: TGTGCCAGCAGCTTAGCGTGGCTAGCGGGGCAAGACAATGAGCAGTTCTTC